This T cell receptor (beta chain) was sequenced during a study of Tregs in tolerant kidney transplant recipients. Method: immunoSEQ multiplex PCR; TCRdb's copy keeps in-frame clones and lacks some. The data show 95,000 to 120,000 clones, 90% seen once. Unstimulated Tregs (CD4+CD25+CD127-) and CD4+CD25- non-Tregs were sorted from PBMCs. The source material was CD4+ T cells from blood, sampled before the transplant. The receptor was isolated from a human donor who received a combined kidney and bone marrow transplant.

The CDR3 reads CASSVAAGGTYNEQFF. In DNA, the CDR3 is TGTGCCAGCAGCGTAGCGGCAGGGGGTACCTACAATGAGCAGTTCTTC. The chain couples TRBV9 to TRBJ2-1; the match to TRBD1 covers 7 bases. The CDR3 is 16 residues long. The germline CDR1 and CDR2 sequences are SGDLS and YYNGEE. The V segment lost 0 bases and the J segment 2 bases; nucleotides outside the gene matches: 5.